This passage covers 30 T cell receptor beta chains from one sample sequenced in a study of blood T cell repertoires in COVID-19 (TCRdb year 2020). Receptor amplification or capture employed the immunoSEQ multiplex PCR assay. Not all clones reach the TCRdb copy of this immuneACCESS table, which keeps in-frame sequences only. Checked studies attribute under half of the gap to unresolved V genes and leave the rest unexplained. A total of 150,000 or so clones appear in this sample, 84% of them only once. The ten biggest clones cover more than 7.5% of the sample. The sequencing input was peripheral blood. Every receptor here comes from a woman aged 45-65 years with acute or convalescent COVID-19.

The chain has TRBV19 and TRBJ1-1, with 8 bases fitting TRBD1. Germline values: CDR1 LNHDA, CDR2 SQIVND (reference sequence). CDR3 length: 16 amino acids. The J segment lost 10 bases and the V segment lost 5 bases, leaving 18 bases of the junction unmatched. CDR3 residues: CASSPQIGQGDLAAFF. CDR3 DNA sequence: TGTGCCAGTAGTCCACAAATCGGACAGGGCGATCTTGCAGCTTTCTTT.

This chain uses TRBV28 with TRBJ2-7; D call uncertain. Germline CDR1 MDHEN, CDR2 SYDVKM. Trimming stripped 5 bases from V and 3 bases from J, with 5 bases between. The CDR3 extends over 11 amino acids. The DNA for the CDR3 is TGTGCCAGCAGTACCTACTACGAGCAGTACTTC. This gives the protein CASSTYYEQYF.

The rearrangement joins TRBV12-1 to TRBJ2-3; the table calls TRBD2, which could not be checked here. TRBV12-1 represents a pseudogene. This CDR3 is built from 18 residues. CDR3 residues: CASSLPGFPSGDTDTQYF. CDR3 nucleotide sequence: TGTGCCAGCAGCTTGCCCGGGTTCCCTAGCGGGGACACAGATACGCAGTATTTT.

This clone was seen a few times. V gene TRBV2 combines with J gene TRBJ1-3; D not resolved. Germline V gene sequence: CDR1 SNHLY, CDR2 FYNNEI. V lost 6 bases to trimming and J lost 2 bases, with 11 bases between them. The CDR3 loop spans 14 amino acids. The chain's CDR3 is CASRDYRAGNTIYF. CDR3 nucleotides: TGTGCCAGCAGGGACTATAGGGCTGGAAACACCATATATTTT. Based on the CDR3 plus reference TRBV2 and TRBJ1-3, the full variable domain is EPEVTQTPSHQVTQMGQEVILRCVPISNHLYFYWYRQILGQKVEFLVSFYNNEISEKSEIFDDQFSVERPDGSNFTLKIRSTKLEDSAMYFCASRDYRAGNTIYFGEGSWLTVV.

J is TRBJ2-1 and V is TRBV5-1; 7 nucleotides align to TRBD1. CDR1 and CDR2 (germline): SGHRS, YFSETQ. CDR3 size: 14 residues. Losses at the gene ends were 5 bases for V and 6 bases for J; bases not matched to a gene: 8. CDR3 DNA: TGCGCCAGCAGTTTTTCGGGACAGTCCAATGAGCAGTTCTTC. It yields the protein CASSFSGQSNEQFF.

In its sample, this clone was seen a few times. The rearrangement joins TRBV5-1 to TRBJ1-5; TRBD1 might be the D (6 bases). Trimming shortened V by 4 bases and J by 0 bases, and 14 bases separated the two germline ends. There are 16 residues in the CDR3. Germline V gene sequence: CDR1 SGHRS, CDR2 YFSETQ. DNA of the CDR3: TGCGCCAGCAGCGTCGGGACACCCGATAGCAATCAGCCCCAGCATTTT. Translated, it gives CASSVGTPDSNQPQHF.

V usage is TRBV6-6 and J usage is TRBJ1-1; unclear D gene. Trimming pared 2 bases from V and 1 base from J, leaving 8 bases between. CDR1 and CDR2 (germline): MNHNY, SVGAGI (reference sequence). The CDR3 contains 14 residues. The chain's CDR3 is CASSYVQANTEAFF. Here the CDR3 DNA reads TGTGCCAGCAGTTACGTCCAGGCGAACACTGAAGCTTTCTTT.

The chain couples TRBV3-1 (or the pseudogene TRBV3-2) to TRBJ1-3, with 7 nucleotides matching TRBD1. V lost 0 bases, J lost 0 bases, and 5 bases stayed unmatched. The germline gives CDR1 LGHDT, CDR2 YNNKEL (reference sequence). The CDR3 loop spans 17 amino acids. Here the CDR3 reads CASSQEKGQYSGNTIYF. The CDR3 coding sequence is TGTGCCAGCAGCCAAGAGAAGGGACAGTACTCTGGAAACACCATATATTTT.

The V call is TRBV27, the J call TRBJ1-4, with 9 bases matching TRBD1. Looked up from germline, CDR1 is MNHEY and CDR2 is SMNVEV (reference sequence). CDR3 length: 19 residues. V dropped 3 bases and J dropped 7; count of bases not matched to a gene: 18. The CDR3 nucleotides are TGTGCCAGCAGTTTGTTAGCGGGACAGGGTAAGAGTATAGGTGAAAAACTGTTTTTT. This codes for CASSLLAGQGKSIGEKLFF.

This chain links TRBV27 with TRBJ2-1, with 7 nucleotides matching TRBD1. Trimming took 5 bases from V and 4 from J; bases not matched to a gene: 11. The CDR3 sequence is 16 residues long. CDR1 is MNHEY, CDR2 SMNVEV, per germline (reference sequence). CDR3: CASSVIVTGLYNEQFF. In nucleotides, the CDR3 is TGTGCCAGCAGTGTCATTGTGACAGGGCTGTACAATGAGCAGTTCTTC.

The rearrangement joins TRBV7-9 to TRBJ1-1; D is unresolved. This CDR3 is 14 amino acids long. V gave up 1 base and J gave up 2 bases, with 8 bases separating them. Germline CDR1 SEHNR, CDR2 FQNEAQ (reference sequence). In nucleotides, the CDR3 is TGTGCCAGCAGCTTAGGGCAGATTAACACTGAAGCTTTCTTT. Its protein is CASSLGQINTEAFF.

The rearrangement uses TRBV5-1 and TRBJ2-7; TRBD2 matches 11 bases. The CDR3 is made up of 16 amino acids. The germline V gene has CDR1 SGHRS and CDR2 YFSETQ. V lost 4 bases to trimming and J lost 1 base; unmatched junction nucleotides: 7. The CDR3: CASSLMTSGKSYEQYF. The CDR3 DNA follows: TGCGCCAGCAGCCTCATGACTAGCGGGAAATCCTACGAGCAGTACTTC.

This clone was counted a single time. The gene calls are TRBV10-2 and TRBJ2-1; 12 bases align to TRBD2. After removal of 6 bases from V and 7 bases from J, the junction contained 4 bases not matched to a gene. This CDR3 comprises 14 residues. The germline V gene encodes CDR1 WSHSY and CDR2 SAAADI. The CDR3 region is CASSLAGGPNEQFF. In nucleotides, the CDR3 is TGCGCCAGCAGCCTAGCGGGGGGGCCGAATGAGCAGTTCTTC.

The chain links TRBV7-2 to TRBJ2-5; 11 bases align to TRBD2. Germline lookup yields CDR1 SGHTA and CDR2 FQGNSA. J gave up 4 bases and V 5 bases, and 12 bases lay outside the gene matches. This CDR3 is built from 17 residues. The chain's CDR3 is CASSPNLSGRAGETQYF. The CDR3 DNA sequence: TGTGCCAGCAGCCCGAATCTTAGCGGGAGGGCCGGAGAGACCCAGTACTTC.

V usage is TRBV5-1 and J usage is TRBJ2-5, with 10 bases aligning to TRBD2. V trimming: 0 bases; J trimming: 1 base; junction bases outside the gene matches: 3. The CDR3 is made up of 16 amino acids. The germline V gene encodes CDR1 SGHRS and CDR2 YFSETQ. The chain's CDR3 is CASSLAGLASQETQYF. In DNA, the CDR3 is TGCGCCAGCAGCTTGGCGGGACTAGCGTCCCAAGAGACCCAGTACTTC.

This rearrangement joins TRBV3-1 (or the pseudogene TRBV3-2) to TRBJ1-6, with D perhaps matching TRBD1 (6 bases). CDR1 and CDR2 (germline): LGHDT, YNNKEL (reference sequence). The CDR3 totals 14 residues. V lost 6 bases and J 9 bases, leaving 15 bases between the germline ends. The DNA for the CDR3 is TGTGCCAGCAGGGACACAGGGATAAGTTCACCCCTCCACTTT. Its translation is CASRDTGISSPLHF.

The CDR3 DNA sequence: TGTGCCAGCAGCCGCGGACTAGCGGGAGGAGATTACACCGGGGAGCTGTTTTTT. Protein: CASSRGLAGGDYTGELFF. This chain uses TRBV11-3 with TRBJ2-2; the match to TRBD2 covers 14 bases. CDR3 length: 18 residues. Germline V CDR1 and CDR2: SGHNT, YENEEA. Germline trimming cut 5 bases from V and 3 bases from J; bases unmatched to any gene: 8.

This rearrangement joins TRBV9 to TRBJ2-7; 11 bases are a match to TRBD1. The germline V gene encodes CDR1 SGDLS and CDR2 YYNGEE. The CDR3 consists of 15 residues. Germline trimming cut 6 bases from V and 2 bases from J; bases unmatched to any gene: 7. The CDR3 region has the DNA TGTGCCAGCACCCCCGGGACAGGGGGAGCCTACGAGCAGTACTTC. Protein sequence: CASTPGTGGAYEQYF.

This clone came up a few times. V usage is TRBV18 and J usage is TRBJ2-7, with 12 nucleotides matching TRBD1. The length of the CDR3 is 16 residues. The germline gives CDR1 KGHSH, CDR2 LQKENI. The V and J ends lost 5 bases and 9 bases, in that order; junction bases with no gene match: 14. The CDR3 DNA reads as TGTGCCAGCTCATCAATTACGGGACAGGGGGCAACAGGGCAGTACTTC. Translating gives CASSSITGQGATGQYF.

The chain joins TRBV7-2 to TRBJ1-5; D is perhaps TRBD1 (5 bases). This CDR3 region has 15 residues. Germline V gene lookup returns CDR1 SGHTA and CDR2 FQGNSA. V gave up 5 bases and J gave up 3 bases, with 14 bases separating them. The CDR3 here is CASSPDSAVNQPQHF. The CDR3, as DNA: TGTGCCAGCAGCCCAGACAGCGCAGTCAATCAGCCCCAGCATTTT.

The genes are TRBV5-1 and TRBJ2-3; tentative D call: TRBD1 (6 bases). V shed 3 bases and J shed 2 bases, with 13 bases lying between them. Germline V gene sequence: CDR1 SGHRS, CDR2 YFSETQ. CDR3 size: 15 residues. The CDR3 spells CASSSFTGNTDTQYF. CDR3 nucleotides: TGCGCCAGCAGCTCCTTTACAGGGAACACAGATACGCAGTATTTT.

This clone was counted a single time. V usage is TRBV5-1 and J usage is TRBJ1-5; a weak D match, TRBD1 (6 bases). CDR3 length equals 16 residues. Deletions cut 0 bases from V and 4 bases from J, with 14 bases between. CDR1 is SGHRS and CDR2 is YFSETQ in the germline V gene. The CDR3 DNA reads as TGCGCCAGCAGCTTGGAGGGAGTTGACAGGAATCAGCCCCAGCATTTT. This codes for CASSLEGVDRNQPQHF.

The chain is built from TRBV10-3 and TRBJ1-3, with a tentative D call TRBD1 (5 bases). V gave up 4 bases and J gave up 1 base, with 8 bases separating them. There are 14 residues in the CDR3. Germline CDR1 ENHRY, CDR2 SYGVKD. CDR3 protein: CAISAGVSGNTIYF. CDR3 nucleotides: TGTGCCATCAGTGCGGGGGTTTCTGGAAACACCATATATTTT.

The chain uses TRBV7-8 and TRBJ1-4; perhaps TRBD1 as D (5 bases). The CDR3 has 16 amino acids. The germline V and J ends were trimmed by 1 base and 3 bases, with 12 bases remaining between them. CDR1 is SGHVS, CDR2 FQNEAQ, per germline. CDR3 residues: CASSLGQGGPNEKLFF. CDR3 DNA sequence: TGTGCCAGCAGCTTAGGCCAGGGCGGCCCTAATGAAAAACTGTTTTTT.

The chain carries TRBV25-1 and TRBJ2-5; TRBD2 aligns across 7 bases. The CDR3 totals 15 residues. Germline CDR1 and CDR2: MGHDK and SYGVNS. The V gene end was trimmed by 2 bases and the J gene end by 5 bases; junction bases not matched to a gene: 8. CDR3 sequence (DNA): TGTGCCAGCAGTGAAAACAACTTCGGGAGGGAGACCCAGTACTTC. Protein product: CASSENNFGRETQYF.

The chain recombines TRBV10-3 with TRBJ1-3, with D possibly TRBD1 on 5 matching bases. V was pared by 4 bases and J by 0 bases, with 16 bases between. The CDR3 has 17 amino acids. CDR1 and CDR2 (germline): ENHRY, SYGVKD. The CDR3 coding sequence is TGTGCCATCAGTGGTGACAGAGCTTACTCCTCTGGAAACACCATATATTTT. Protein: CAISGDRAYSSGNTIYF.

This sequence joins TRBV27 and TRBJ2-7, with unresolved D. Germline-derived CDR1 and CDR2 are MNHEY and SMNVEV (reference sequence). V was trimmed by 4 bases and J by 3 bases, leaving 10 bases between them. This CDR3 is 13 amino acids long. The CDR3 is CASSSDSNYEQYF. CDR3 bases: TGTGCCAGCAGTTCCGACTCAAACTACGAGCAGTACTTC.

The J gene is TRBJ2-1, the V gene TRBV11-2; D is possibly TRBD1 (5 bases). In germline, CDR1 is SGHAT, CDR2 FQNNGV. Trimming cost V 0 bases and J 6 bases, with 9 bases left between them. CDR3 size: 14 residues. As DNA, the CDR3 is TGTGCCAGCAGCTTAGATAGGGGCGGCAATGAGCAGTTCTTC. Its translation is CASSLDRGGNEQFF.

CDR3 DNA sequence: TGTGCCAGCAGTGAGCAGGTAGACTATGGCTACACCTTC. It yields the protein CASSEQVDYGYTF. V usage is TRBV2 and J usage is TRBJ1-2, with D unclear. Trimming pared 3 bases from V and 3 bases from J, leaving 8 bases between. Germline CDR1 reads SNHLY; CDR2 reads FYNNEI. This CDR3 spans 13 amino acids.

The genes are TRBV11-2 and TRBJ1-4; D ambiguous. V lost 2 bases to trimming and J lost 6 bases, with 13 bases between them. This CDR3 comprises 15 residues. Germline V gene data show CDR1 as SGHAT and CDR2 as FQNNGV. DNA of the CDR3: TGTGCCAGCAGCTTAACTTCCGGGTTCGATGAAAAACTGTTTTTT. This codes for CASSLTSGFDEKLFF.